The next 26 T cell receptor beta chains were all read from a single sample in a study of blood T cell repertoires in COVID-19. This table comes from immunoSEQ multiplex PCR, and its TCRdb copy is limited to in-frame clones, with some not included. The sample has over 35,000 clones; 55% to 75% are singletons. The sequenced sample was peripheral blood. The receptors were sampled from a man older than 75 with acute or convalescent COVID-19.

The chain uses TRBV3-1 (or the pseudogene TRBV3-2) and TRBJ1-4; D gene uncertain. CDR1 is LGHDT and CDR2 is YNNKEL in the germline V gene (reference sequence). CDR3 length equals 14 residues. Trimming took off 4 bases at V and 5 bases at J, with 11 bases between the two ends. The CDR3 coding sequence is TGTGCCAGCAGCCCCTCCGCGGTGAATGAAAAACTGTTTTTT. Its translation is CASSPSAVNEKLFF.

The V and J genes are TRBV7-8 and TRBJ2-3; D is unclear. In germline, CDR1 is SGHVS, CDR2 FQNEAQ. This CDR3 contains 15 residues. Trimming shortened V by 1 base and J by 1 base, and 9 bases separated the two germline ends. Written as DNA, the CDR3 is TGTGCCAGCAGCTTAGGTACAGTGGGCACAGATACGCAGTATTTT. Its translation: CASSLGTVGTDTQYF.

The V call is TRBV19, the J call TRBJ2-1, with D perhaps matching TRBD2 (6 bases). V was pared by 1 base and J by 5 bases, with 15 bases between. This CDR3 contains 16 residues. Per the germline V gene, CDR1 is LNHDA and CDR2 is SQIVND (reference sequence). The CDR3 DNA is TGTGCCAGTAGTATAGCCCGACTAGGTCGGGACAATGAGCAGTTCTTC. It specifies CASSIARLGRDNEQFF. Full variable domain (rest looked up from reference TRBV19 and TRBJ2-1): DGGITQSPKYLFRKEGQNVTLSCEQNLNHDAMYWYRQDPGQGLRLIYYSQIVNDFQKGDIAEGYSVSREKKESFPLTVTSAQKNPTAFYLCASSIARLGRDNEQFFGPGTRLTVL.

The genes are TRBV7-9 and TRBJ1-2, with TRBD1 matching over 11 bases. CDR1 is SEHNR and CDR2 is FQNEAQ in the germline V gene (reference sequence). The junction had 3 bases not matched to a gene; V was cut back by 5 bases and J by 4 bases. The CDR3 runs 14 residues. For the CDR3, the DNA is TGTGCCAGCAGCACGGGACAGGGGGGCTATGGCTACACCTTC. This sequence encodes CASSTGQGGYGYTF. The whole variable domain, filled in from reference TRBV7-9 and TRBJ1-2, reads DTGVSQNPRHKITKRGQNVTFRCDPISEHNRLYWYRQTLGQGPEFLTYFQNEAQLEKSRLLSDRFSAERPKGSFSTLEIQRTEQGDSAMYLCASSTGQGGYGYTFGSGTRLTVV.

This rearrangement joins TRBV14 to TRBJ1-1, with 7 bases identical to TRBD1. V lost 3 bases and J lost 1; bases outside the gene matches: 5. The germline CDR1 and CDR2 sequences are SGHDN and FVKESK. The CDR3 consists of 15 residues. The DNA of the CDR3 is TGTGCCAGCAGCCACACGGGACAGACGAACACTGAAGCTTTCTTT. Translated, it gives CASSHTGQTNTEAFF.

In this sample, this clone turned up once. The chain links TRBV7-2 to TRBJ1-1, with no clear D. CDR1 is SGHTA, CDR2 FQGNSA, per germline. The germline V and J ends were trimmed by 1 base and 4 bases, with 10 bases remaining between them. The CDR3 runs 14 residues. CDR3: CASSLVEPVTEAFF. The CDR3 nucleotides are TGTGCCAGCAGCTTAGTTGAGCCCGTCACTGAAGCTTTCTTT. Using reference TRBV7-2 and TRBJ1-1 for the parts outside the CDR3, the full variable domain is GAGVSQSPSNKVTEKGKDVELRCDPISGHTALYWYRQSLGQGLEFLIYFQGNSAPDKSGLPSDRFSAERTGGSVSTLTIQRTQQEDSAVYLCASSLVEPVTEAFFGQGTRLTVV.

The chain is built from TRBV7-9 and TRBJ2-7, with 8 bases lining up with TRBD2. Germline V gives CDR1 SEHNR, CDR2 FQNEAQ (reference sequence). V was pared by 5 bases and J by 5 bases, with 8 bases of the junction left unmatched. The CDR3 length is 14 residues. Here the CDR3 DNA reads TGTGCCAGCAGCCCACGGGGGGGGGTCCACGAGCAGTACTTC. It codes for CASSPRGGVHEQYF.

The rearrangement links TRBV28 to TRBJ2-7, with D maybe TRBD1 (6 bases). This CDR3 is built from 15 residues. The V end lost 5 bases, the J end lost 2 bases, and 16 bases lay between the germline ends. The germline gives CDR1 MDHEN, CDR2 SYDVKM. The CDR3, as DNA: TGTGCCAGCAGTCCTAAAACCGACAGGCCCTACGAGCAGTACTTC. It is translated as CASSPKTDRPYEQYF.

This clone was observed a single time. This chain uses TRBV7-8 with TRBJ2-3; no definite D call. This CDR3 contains 14 residues. Trimming took 5 bases from V and 6 from J, leaving 15 bases between them. Germline V gene data show CDR1 as SGHVS and CDR2 as FQNEAQ. In DNA, the CDR3 is TGTGCCAGCAGCCCCCGATCCCGAACTGATACGCAGTATTTT. Amino acids: CASSPRSRTDTQYF.

The chain combines TRBV10-2 with TRBJ2-7; D might be TRBD2 (5 bases). There are 14 residues in the CDR3. Germline V gene sequence: CDR1 WSHSY, CDR2 SAAADI. The V end was cut by 4 bases, the J end by 5 bases, with 15 bases between. The CDR3 bases are TGCGCCAGCAGTGGTAAGAGGGTATTCCACGAGCAGTACTTC. Protein: CASSGKRVFHEQYF.

V gene TRBV3-1 (or the pseudogene TRBV3-2) combines with J gene TRBJ1-3, with a weak D call TRBD1 (6 bases). V dropped 0 bases and J dropped 4 bases, with 13 bases sitting between them. Germline V lookup: CDR1 LGHDT, CDR2 YNNKEL (reference sequence). The CDR3 length is 16 residues. CDR3 in DNA: TGTGCCAGCAGCCAAGATCAGGGGTCGTACGGAAACACCATATATTTT. It is translated as CASSQDQGSYGNTIYF.

The chain carries TRBV11-3 and TRBJ2-1; tentatively, D is TRBD1 (6 bases). Looked up from germline, CDR1 is SGHNT and CDR2 is YENEEA. CDR3 length equals 16 residues. Between the trimmed V and J ends, which lost 5 bases and 0 bases, there was a span of 14 bases. In nucleotides, the CDR3 is TGTGCCAGCAGCGCCCGACAGGATATCTCCTACAATGAGCAGTTCTTC. Amino acids: CASSARQDISYNEQFF.

The chain is built from TRBV3-1 (or the pseudogene TRBV3-2) and TRBJ1-2; weak D call: TRBD1 (6 bases). Germline lookup yields CDR1 LGHDT and CDR2 YNNKEL (reference sequence). This CDR3 region has 12 residues. The V and J ends lost 3 bases and 7 bases respectively, with 9 bases between them. Written as DNA, the CDR3 is TGTGCCAGCAGCCAGGGGGCGGGTGGCTACACCTTC. Amino acid sequence: CASSQGAGGYTF.

V and J are TRBV28 and TRBJ2-4; tentatively, D is TRBD2 (5 bases). The germline CDR1 and CDR2 sequences are MDHEN and SYDVKM. The CDR3 has 20 amino acids. V shed 5 bases and J shed 9 bases, with 35 bases lying between them. The DNA for the CDR3 is TGTGCCAGCAGTCCAATACTAGAGTTACCAAAGAGCGGAAGTCGGAGCATTCAGTACTTC. Protein: CASSPILELPKSGSRSIQYF.

The rearrangement uses TRBV18 and TRBJ1-3, with TRBD1 identical over 12 bases. The CDR3 covers 18 residues. Germline values: CDR1 KGHSH, CDR2 LQKENI. V lost 3 bases to trimming and J lost 0 bases; unmatched junction nucleotides: 6. CDR3 in DNA: TGTGCCAGCTCACCGGGGACAGGGGGCCTCCCCTCTGGAAACACCATATATTTT. Protein product: CASSPGTGGLPSGNTIYF.

The V gene is TRBV10-3, the J gene TRBJ2-7; possible D gene TRBD2, 5 bases. The V and J ends lost 10 bases and 0 bases respectively, with 16 bases between them. The CDR3 contains 14 residues. CDR1 and CDR2 from the germline V gene are ENHRY and SYGVKD. CDR3 loop: CATFTPGVSYEQYF. The CDR3 DNA sequence: TGTGCCACCTTTACGCCCGGGGTCTCCTACGAGCAGTACTTC.

The V call is TRBV7-2, the J call TRBJ1-1; no clear D gene. Germline CDR1 is SGHTA and CDR2 is FQGNSA. Trimming left V 1 base short and J 1 base short, with 7 bases between. The CDR3 length is 14 residues. The CDR3 DNA follows: TGTGCCAGCAGCTTAGTCCATTCGAACACTGAAGCTTTCTTT. Translated, it gives CASSLVHSNTEAFF.

Only a few counts were recorded for this clone. The chain carries TRBV11-2 and TRBJ1-2; 9 nucleotides align to TRBD1. V gave up 5 bases and J gave up 8 bases; unmatched junction bases: 6. Germline V gene data show CDR1 as SGHAT and CDR2 as FQNNGV. This CDR3 spans 13 amino acids. CDR3 nucleotides: TGTGCCAGCAGCCTAGGGACAGGGAGCGGCTACACCTTC. This codes for CASSLGTGSGYTF.

The chain joins TRBV5-1 to TRBJ2-2, with no clear D. The CDR3 runs to 15 residues. Trimming stripped 0 bases from V and 1 base from J, with 7 bases between. Looked up from germline, CDR1 is SGHRS and CDR2 is YFSETQ. For the CDR3, the DNA is TGCGCCAGCAGCTTGGGTGGGCGGAACACCGGGGAGCTGTTTTTT. Its translation is CASSLGGRNTGELFF. Full variable domain (outside the CDR3, taken from reference TRBV5-1 and TRBJ2-2): KAGVTQTPRYLIKTRGQQVTLSCSPISGHRSVSWYQQTPGQGLQFLFEYFSETQRNKGNFPGRFSGRQFSNSRSEMNVSTLELGDSALYLCASSLGGRNTGELFFGEGSRLTVL.

The chain is built from TRBV9 and TRBJ1-5; 7 bases line up with TRBD1. The V segment lost 0 bases and the J segment 10 bases; nucleotides outside the gene matches: 7. This CDR3 contains 14 residues. Per the germline V gene, CDR1 is SGDLS and CDR2 is YYNGEE. The CDR3 sequence: CASSVVAGGGPQHF. As DNA, the CDR3 is TGTGCCAGCAGCGTAGTAGCAGGGGGTGGTCCCCAGCATTTT. Full variable domain (missing parts from reference TRBV9 and TRBJ1-5): DSGVTQTPKHLITATGQRVTLRCSPRSGDLSVYWYQQSLDQGLQFLIQYYNGEERAKGNILERFSAQQFPDLHSELNLSSLELGDSALYFCASSVVAGGGPQHFGDGTRLSIL.

DNA for the CDR3: TGTGCCATCAGGGACAGGGGGGGAAGTGGCTACACCTTC. As protein: CAIRDRGGSGYTF. V and J are TRBV10-3 and TRBJ1-2, with 10 nucleotides matching TRBD1. The CDR3 is 13 residues long. The V gene's germline CDR1 is ENHRY and CDR2 SYGVKD. J lost 7 bases, V lost 6 bases, and 5 bases had no gene match.

This clone has only a few counts. DNA for the CDR3: TGTGCCAGCTCACTGGGACAGGGTCAAGAATCACCCCTCCACTTT. This encodes CASSLGQGQESPLHF. This chain links TRBV18 with TRBJ1-6, with 9 positions matching TRBD1. V was clipped by 4 bases and J by 10 bases; unmatched bases: 8. Germline V CDR1 and CDR2: KGHSH, LQKENI. This CDR3 comprises 15 residues.

This rearrangement joins TRBV19 to TRBJ1-4; D is unresolved. CDR1 LNHDA and CDR2 SQIVND come from the germline V gene (reference sequence). This CDR3 spans 12 amino acids. The V end lost 2 bases, the J end lost 8 bases, and 6 bases lay between the germline ends. The CDR3 coding sequence is TGTGCCAGTAGTATAAGAGGCGAAAAACTGTTTTTT. Protein product: CASSIRGEKLFF.

This chain uses TRBV19 with TRBJ2-7; 14 bases are a match to TRBD2. The CDR3 runs to 16 residues. Germline V lookup: CDR1 LNHDA, CDR2 SQIVND (reference sequence). Germline trimming cut 5 bases from V and 5 bases from J; bases unmatched to any gene: 8. The CDR3, as DNA: TGTGCCAGTAGTGTCCGGACTAGCGGGAGGCCCCACGAGCAGTACTTC. Its translation is CASSVRTSGRPHEQYF.

This chain uses TRBV5-1 with TRBJ2-5; 7 nucleotides agree with TRBD1. The ends lost 0 bases at V and 2 bases at J; junction bases unmatched: 4. CDR1 is SGHRS and CDR2 is YFSETQ in the germline V gene. The CDR3 covers 15 residues. CDR3 coding DNA: TGCGCCAGCAGCTTGGGGACAGGTTCTCAAGAGACCCAGTACTTC. This codes for CASSLGTGSQETQYF.

V is TRBV7-9 and J is TRBJ2-3; 13 bases are shared with TRBD2. CDR3 length: 14 residues. Germline values: CDR1 SEHNR, CDR2 FQNEAQ (reference sequence). V lost 5 bases, J lost 10 bases, and 6 bases stayed unmatched. The CDR3 spells CASSPRTSGGPQYF. The CDR3 DNA is TGTGCCAGCAGCCCTCGGACTAGCGGGGGTCCGCAGTATTTT.